This T cell receptor beta chain stems from a study of graft-versus-host responses after intestinal transplantation (TCRdb year 2021). Turning to the overall study: Recipients received multivisceral, liver-intestinal, or isolated intestinal transplants. The cohort enrolled about two dozen intestinal transplant recipients, one of whom was a retransplant, and a few patients without pretransplant specimens were excluded. After intestinal transplantation, graft-versus-host and host-versus-graft alloreactive T cell clones in the graft, circulation and bone marrow were tracked using bulk TCR-beta CDR3 sequencing. Rather than going through the commercial service, samples from three later patients were sequenced in-house on an Illumina MiSeq and processed with MiXCR. All recipients received anti-thymocyte globulin induction followed by maintenance tacrolimus and steroids for about three years. A peak of at least 4% donor T cells among recipient peripheral blood mononuclear cells was the definition used for donor T cell macrochimerism. Alloreactive clones were identified by sequencing pre-transplant mixed lymphocyte reaction products and comparing them with unstimulated pre-transplant donor and recipient T cells.

Intraepithelial and lamina propria lymphocytes were isolated from graft specimens using dithiothreitol, EDTA incubations and collagenase D digestion. Bulk TCR-beta sequencing was performed on serial intestinal graft biopsy specimens collected as late as 600 days after transplant. The library was made by the immunoSEQ multiplex PCR assay. Adaptive Biotechnologies carried out high-throughput TCR-beta CDR3 sequencing of genomic DNA for most patients. From the authors' description of their analysis: TCR sequencing data for roughly 20 patients were retrieved from Adaptive's ImmunoSEQ software; three other patients were processed with MiXCR and VDJtools. CDR3 nucleotide sequences shared between donor and recipient were removed because their origin could not be assigned. Alloreactive clones required at least 2-fold expansion over unstimulated cells and minimum CFSE-low frequency of 0.002% (template counts) or 0.001% (read counts). Clones detected in sequenced pre-transplant spleen, lymph node, or MLR CFSE-low populations of the donor or recipient were defined as mappable. The cumulative frequency of alloreactive clones was calculated as a percentage of all sequences, weighted by copy number. TCRdb limited this immuneACCESS table to in-frame rearrangements with V and J called. A share of clones is missing; checked studies link under half to unresolved V genes, and the rest is unexplained. V, J and clone size derive from that table, while D and trimming were established from the DNA sequence. The sample table shows tens of thousands of clones, and around 90% are seen once. The ten top clones hold over 1.5% of the sample.

This clone was recorded once. Its antigen has not been determined. Base quality data are lacking; no much larger clone is found one base away. CDR1 SGHNT and CDR2 YYREEE are derived from the germline V gene (reference sequence). The CDR3 covers 14 residues, taking in both the cysteine and the phenylalanine. Left in the record is the CDR3 DNA by itself, 42 bases read in frame from the first base. The junction carries 11 bases between V and J, which are trimmed by 1 base and 4 bases respectively. What the study reported, not specific to this receptor: The relatively low number and heterogeneity of intestinal transplant patients limited the conclusions. In the allografts of patients with donor T cell macrochimerism, GvH to HvG T cell clonal ratios were high. GvH clones were detected in recipient bone marrow, and some appeared earlier in ileal mucosa or blood, consistent with an intestinal mucosal origin. Peak levels of circulating GvH clones were associated with declines in HvG clones early after transplant.

This chain joins TRBV5-4 to TRBJ1-2, with TRBD1 tentatively as D gene (5 bases match). The specimen was ileum tissue, collected 350 to 400 days after transplant. The TCR originated in a human patient who received an intestinal transplant, so some T cells may come from the graft donor. The CDR3 reads CASSLKGKGYGYTF. The sequence in DNA is TGTGCCAGCAGCTTGAAGGGGAAGGGCTATGGCTACACCTTC.